This entry lists 8 T cell receptor beta chains sequenced from one sample in a study of T cell repertoires in aging, cancer and after chemotherapy. Amplification of TCR beta used genomic DNA extracted from peripheral blood. Multiplex touch-down PCR with TRB-A/B primers amplified rearranged V-D-J TRB sequences. MiXCR, applied by TCRdb to the multiplex PCR reads, yields one record per CDR3 protein. The table shows about 12,000 distinct CDR3 sequences, with approximately 40% occurring only once. Sequenced material: blood. These TCRs come from a human donor in good health. The donor label of this sample is uncertain.

Relative to its sample, this clonotype is medium-sized. V gene TRBV12-3 or TRBV12-4 combines with J gene TRBJ1-2, with D maybe TRBD1 (5 bases). Trimming cost V 7 bases and J 4 bases, with 7 bases left between them. This CDR3 comprises 11 residues. This chain's CDR3 is CASNRGYGYTF. The CDR3 region has the DNA TGTGCCAGCAATAGGGGCTATGGCTACACCTTC.

CDR3 loop: CASSLGQSRGNTIYF. CDR3 nucleotides: TGTGCCAGCAGCTTGGGACAGTCGCGCGGAAACACCATATATTTT. This chain joins TRBV11-3 and TRBJ1-3; 7 bases are shared with TRBD1. Per germline, CDR1 SGHNT and CDR2 YENEEA. After removal of 3 bases from V and 4 bases from J, the junction contained 6 bases not matched to a gene. The CDR3 loop spans 15 amino acids.

A few counts support this clonotype. The chain couples TRBV6-6 to TRBJ2-1; D not resolved. Germline lookup yields CDR1 MNHNY and CDR2 SVGAGI (reference sequence). The CDR3 extends over 11 amino acids. The V end was cut by 6 bases, the J end by 7 bases, with 7 bases between. This chain's CDR3 is CASSTKNEQFF. Here the CDR3 DNA reads TGTGCCAGCAGCACCAAAAATGAGCAGTTCTTC.

J is TRBJ2-2 and V is TRBV5-4, with 14 bases fitting TRBD2. CDR1 is SGHNT, CDR2 YYREEE, per germline (reference sequence). J was trimmed by 4 bases and V by 4 bases; bases with no gene match: 6. The CDR3 sequence is 17 residues long. CDR3 bases: TGTGCCAGCAGCCCCGGGACTAGCGGGGGAGGCACCGGGGAGCTGTTTTTT. Residues: CASSPGTSGGGTGELFF.

The chain carries TRBV12-3 or TRBV12-4 and TRBJ2-3, with 9 positions matching TRBD2. V gave up 1 base and J gave up 5 bases; unmatched junction bases: 4. The CDR3 has 15 residues. The CDR3 region has the DNA TGTGCCAGCAGTTTAGAGCGGGGGGTAGGAGATACGCAGTATTTT. It yields the protein CASSLERGVGDTQYF.

This clonotype was seen only once. V and J are TRBV6-4 and TRBJ2-3, with TRBD1 as a possible D gene (5 bases). CDR1 MRHNA and CDR2 SNTAGT come from the germline V gene. This CDR3 spans 17 amino acids. Between the trimmed V and J ends, which lost 9 bases and 2 bases, there was a span of 24 bases. This CDR3 is CARVGAKGQVITDTQYF. Written as DNA, the CDR3 is TGTGCCAGAGTTGGGGCTAAGGGGCAGGTGATCACAGATACGCAGTATTTT.

This clonotype was counted only a few times. V and J are TRBV5-5 and TRBJ1-1; D not certain. This CDR3 has 12 residues. The V end lost 1 base, the J end lost 5 bases, and 6 bases lay between the germline ends. Per germline, CDR1 SGHKS and CDR2 YYEKEE (reference sequence). The CDR3 nucleotides read TGTGCCAGCAGCTTGCCCCTAACTGAAGCTTTCTTT. Encoded protein: CASSLPLTEAFF.

This clonotype was seen only a few times. V is TRBV6-5 and J is TRBJ1-2; D ambiguous. The germline V and J ends were trimmed by 6 bases and 6 bases, with 14 bases remaining between them. The CDR3 runs to 13 residues. The germline CDR1 and CDR2 sequences are MNHEY and SVGAGI. CDR3 bases: TGTGCCAGCAGCCGATCTGGTGGTGATGGCTACACCTTC. It is translated as CASSRSGGDGYTF.